The text below deals with one T cell receptor (beta chain). Its antigen remains unknown. This sample is part of a study of yellow fever vaccine responses in identical twins. Study outcomes and limitations: Reported findings indicate that twins' vaccine T cell responses seemed partially convergent, partially personalized.

Germline loops: CDR1 SGDLS, CDR2 YYNGEE. The V and J ends lost 0 bases and 8 bases, in that order; junction bases with no gene match: 8. This CDR3 contains 15 residues. One entry per CDR3 protein, called by TCRdb with MiXCR from the RT-PCR reads. The sample includes 950 or so distinct CDR3 sequences, over 70% of them seen just once. The J gene is TRBJ2-1, the V gene TRBV9; 7 positions match TRBD2. Sequences were derived from T cells from blood (PBMCs), unsorted or a sorted subset (not recorded which), sampled before or after yellow fever vaccination (not recorded which). The clonotype originates from a female donor who received the yellow fever vaccine. CDR3 coding DNA: TGTGCCAGCAGCGTAGTGGCTAGCGGTGGGGATGAGCAGTTCTTC. It translates to CASSVVASGGDEQFF.